The T cell receptor (beta chain) under discussion was sequenced for a study of CD8+ T cells in alopecia areata. The overall study: Twice daily, treated patients received 5 to 10 mg of oral tofacitinib. The tofacitinib course ran for 6 to 18 months and was followed by 6 months off drug. Whole-study findings and limits: Possibly because of HLA-related factors, TCR sharing was less clear across patients than in mice.

Concerning this clone: Its specificity is not known.

Germline assignment: CDR1 SGHRS and CDR2 YFSETQ. The CDR3 contains 14 residues. Trimming took 1 base from V and 4 from J, leaving 12 bases between them. Following RNA extraction, reverse transcription yielded cDNA that acted as the sequencing template. Assay used: immunoSEQ multiplex PCR; TCRdb lists only in-frame clones, some missing. The sample records some 120,000 clones, 45% to 65% being singletons. This sequence was found in a human donor with alopecia areata. This chain joins TRBV5-1 and TRBJ2-7; tentative D call: TRBD1 (7 bases). Sequencing was performed on CD4+ T cells sorted from blood, taken at week 0. The CDR3 reads CASSLSQGGYEQYF. In nucleotides, the CDR3 is TGCGCCAGCAGCTTGTCTCAGGGGGGATACGAGCAGTACTTC.